These 13 T cell receptor beta chains originate from one sample sequenced in a study of spatial heterogeneity in lung cancer. General study points: Higher tumor mutation counts went along with higher counts of expanded intratumoral alpha and beta TCRs.

Indicated time point: sample taken at primary tumor resection. From the 5' RACE reads, TCRdb called clonotypes with MiXCR, one entry per CDR3 protein. Of approximately 600 distinct CDR3 sequences listed, approximately 82% are singletons. Their antigens are not known. The specimen was lung tumor tissue, collected at surgery. These receptors were taken from a female donor with early-stage non-small cell lung cancer.

This clonotype appeared a few times. This beta chain turned up in a library designed for alpha chains; as an off-target read, its abundance says little. The J gene is TRBJ1-3, the V gene TRBV6-6; possibly TRBD1 for D (6 bases). CDR3 length: 15 residues. V shed 7 bases and J shed 0 bases, with 13 bases lying between them. CDR1 and CDR2 from the germline V gene are MNHNY and SVGAGI (reference sequence). The CDR3 sequence: CASTQRTASGNTIYF. The DNA of the CDR3 is TGTGCCAGCACCCAAAGGACAGCCTCTGGAAACACCATATATTTT.

As to this clonotype: This beta chain is an unintended read in a library built for alpha chains; its size means little. The CDR3 loop reads CAGSTGSTEAFF. The CDR3 DNA is TGTGCCGGAAGTACAGGGAGCACTGAAGCTTTCTTT. The J gene is TRBJ1-1, the V gene TRBV28; possibly TRBD1 for D (6 bases). The germline gives CDR1 MDHEN, CDR2 SYDVKM. V lost 11 bases and J 4 bases, leaving 14 bases between the germline ends. CDR3 size: 12 residues. Together with reference TRBV28 and TRBJ1-1, the CDR3 gives the full variable domain: DVKVTQSSRYLVKRTGEKVFLECVQDMDHENMFWYRQDPGLGLRLIYFSYDVKMKEKGDIPEGYSVSREKKERFSLILESASTNQTSMYLCAGSTGSTEAFFGQGTRLTVV.

This clonotype has only one observation. The library was built for alpha chains, so this beta chain is an off-target read and its size means little. The J gene is TRBJ2-7, the V gene TRBV4-2; TRBD1 matches 11 bases. V shed 2 bases, J shed 5 bases, and the junction held 5 bases outside the gene matches. CDR1 is LGHNA and CDR2 is YNFKEQ in the germline V gene. The CDR3 covers 15 residues. The CDR3 spells CASSQPGQGGHEQYF. In DNA form, the CDR3 reads TGTGCCAGCAGCCAACCGGGACAGGGGGGGCACGAGCAGTACTTC.

Remarks on this clonotype: Since the library was made to target alpha chains, this beta chain is a stray read and its abundance is not meaningful. The rearrangement uses TRBV18 and TRBJ2-1; 8 positions match TRBD1. The CDR3 spans 15 residues. With V trimmed by 3 bases and J by 0 bases, 1 base remained unmatched. CDR1 KGHSH and CDR2 LQKENI come from the germline V gene. CDR3 loop: CASSPTGDSYNEQFF. The CDR3 nucleotides read TGTGCCAGCTCACCGACAGGGGACTCCTACAATGAGCAGTTCTTC. The whole variable domain, remainder taken from reference TRBV18 and TRBJ2-1, is NAGVMQNPRHLVRRRGQEARLRCSPMKGHSHVYWYRQLPEEGLKFMVYLQKENIIDESGMPKERFSAEFPKEGPSILRIQQVVRGDSAAYFCASSPTGDSYNEQFFGPGTRLTVL.

On this clonotype: This beta chain turned up in a library designed for alpha chains; as an off-target read, its abundance says little. The chain is built from TRBV4-3 and TRBJ2-3; 9 nucleotides match TRBD1. J gave up 5 bases and V 0 bases, and 6 bases lay outside the gene matches. The CDR3 runs to 16 residues. Germline V gene lookup returns CDR1 LGHNA and CDR2 YSLEER. CDR3 DNA: TGCGCCAGCAGCCAAGATTCCGGGACAGGGAGAGATACGCAGTATTTT. This encodes CASSQDSGTGRDTQYF.

Notes on this clonotype: With the library built for alpha chains, this beta chain is off target and its frequency is not meaningful. The V call is TRBV12-1, the J call TRBJ2-7; the table's D call, TRBD1, was not checked against the DNA. TRBV12-1 is a documented pseudogene. CDR3 length: 17 residues. The CDR3 DNA follows: TGTGCCAGCAGCTTTGAAGTGAGGGGGACAGGGACGGACGAGCAGTACTTC. The encoded protein is CASSFEVRGTGTDEQYF.

In regard to this clonotype: This beta chain came through as a stray read in a library set up for alpha chains, and its size says little. V usage is TRBV20-1 and J usage is TRBJ2-1; the match to TRBD2 covers 13 bases. The germline V gene encodes CDR1 DFQATT and CDR2 SNEGSKA (reference sequence). The CDR3 covers 15 residues. With 6 bases clipped from V and 9 bases from J, the junction kept 11 bases outside the gene matches. CDR3 residues: CSAKRTSGSIGEQFF. The CDR3 DNA follows: TGCAGTGCCAAGAGGACTAGCGGGAGTATAGGTGAGCAGTTCTTC.

To note about this clonotype: The size of this beta chain means little, since it is a stray read in a library made for alpha chains. This chain joins TRBV27 and TRBJ1-5, with D uncertain. This CDR3 has 17 amino acids. The V gene's germline CDR1 is MNHEY and CDR2 SMNVEV (reference sequence). V was shortened by 3 bases and J by 2 bases, with 17 bases between the two germline ends. In DNA form, the CDR3 reads TGTGCCAGCAGTTTTTACCCCTTAGGAGGTCGCAATCAGCCCCAGCATTTT. Its translation: CASSFYPLGGRNQPQHF.

As concerns this clonotype: This beta chain is an off-target read within a library intended for alpha chains, so its frequency means little. V is TRBV10-3 and J is TRBJ2-5; unclear D gene. V lost 2 bases and J lost 5, with 6 bases in between. This CDR3 comprises 12 residues. Germline loops: CDR1 ENHRY, CDR2 SYGVKD. The CDR3 DNA follows: TGTGCCATCAGTGAGGTCAGCGAGACCCAGTACTTC. Protein product: CAISEVSETQYF.

On this clonotype: This beta chain slipped into a library made for alpha chains as a stray read, so its size is not meaningful. The chain carries TRBV6-1 and TRBJ2-1, with D maybe TRBD2 (6 bases). The germline V gene has CDR1 MNHNS and CDR2 SASEGT. Trimming took off 2 bases at V and 4 bases at J, with 12 bases between the two ends. The CDR3 is 15 amino acids. The CDR3 DNA reads as TGTGCCAGCAGTGAATCGGTAGCGGTTTACAATGAGCAGTTCTTC. This gives the protein CASSESVAVYNEQFF.

A remark on this clonotype: Because the library targeted alpha chains, this beta chain is an off-target read whose size means little. This sequence joins TRBV6-2 or TRBV6-3 and TRBJ2-7; D is ambiguous. Germline V gives CDR1 MNHEY, CDR2 SVGEGT. V was shortened by 6 bases and J by 2 bases, with 5 bases between the two germline ends. The CDR3 is 11 amino acids. Here the CDR3 reads CASRRAYEQYF. CDR3 in DNA: TGTGCCAGCAGAAGGGCCTACGAGCAGTACTTC.

Details on this clonotype: With the library built for alpha chains, this beta chain is off target and its frequency is not meaningful. The gene calls are TRBV28 and TRBJ2-1; a weak D match, TRBD1 (5 bases). Germline V gene sequence: CDR1 MDHEN, CDR2 SYDVKM. Trimming took 6 bases from V and 7 from J, leaving 22 bases between them. The CDR3 sequence is 16 residues long. The DNA of the CDR3 is TGTGCCAGCAGGCCCAGGGCCCTACGTAACCCTAATGAGCAGTTCTTC. It specifies CASRPRALRNPNEQFF.

About this clonotype itself: Because the library targeted alpha chains, this beta chain is an off-target read whose size means little. The chain carries TRBV29-1 and TRBJ2-2; D ambiguous. V lost 5 bases, J lost 2 bases, and 15 bases lay in between. The CDR3 is made up of 15 amino acids. CDR1 and CDR2 (germline): SQVTM, ANQGSEA. The CDR3 nucleotides are TGCAGCGTTACCTCAGGCGCAAGCAACACCGGGGAGCTGTTTTTT. Its translation is CSVTSGASNTGELFF.